This TCR beta chain was recovered during a study of T-cell memory formation after mild COVID-19. For the study at large: The study found TCR clusters largely donor specific.

This clonotype was counted ten times or more. TCRdb recomputed calls from the 5' RACE reads with MiXCR, one row per CDR3 protein. The sample yields around 110,000 distinct CDR3 sequences, around 14% seen once. This CDR3 is 13 amino acids long. Deletions cut 7 bases from V and 4 bases from J, with 16 bases between. Per germline, CDR1 SQVTM and CDR2 ANQGSEA. The material sequenced was PBMCs or a T cell subset sorted from them (not recorded which). The rearrangement links TRBV29-1 to TRBJ1-1; TRBD1 might be the D (6 bases). This sequence originates from a man younger than 35 who had mild COVID-19 (a few samples of this study predate the infection). Cell type and time point are not known. CDR3 region: CSALWGAGTEAFF. CDR3 in DNA: TGCAGCGCCCTGTGGGGGGCGGGCACTGAAGCTTTCTTT.